Below, one T cell receptor beta chain is given with its context. The protocol was immunoSEQ multiplex PCR, while the TCRdb copy is restricted to in-frame clones and leaves out a portion. The sample includes about 68,000 clones, 79% seen only once; the top ten take 7.5% to 9%. V was clipped by 0 bases and J by 0 bases, with 7 bases between them. CDR3 length: 16 amino acids. Germline CDR1 SGHNT, CDR2 YYREEE (reference sequence). Time point of the sample: baseline, week 1 (first vaccination visit). Regarding treatment: pre-vaccination baseline after standard-of-care therapy. The source of the sample is a study of a mutant IDH1 vaccine in newly diagnosed glioma.

The source was PBMCs, collected from a glioma patient treated with radiotherapy, temozolomide or both. J is TRBJ1-6 and V is TRBV5-4; D perhaps matches TRBD1 (5 bases). The receptor was isolated from a man aged 50-59 years with glioma. The CDR3 spells CASSLGGVSYNSPLHF. The DNA of the CDR3 is TGTGCCAGCAGCTTGGGGGGGGTCTCCTATAATTCACCCCTCCACTTT.